Presented here are 19 T cell receptor beta chains from one specimen sequenced in a study of T cell responses to AZD1222 COVID-19 vaccine. The repertoire was sequenced with immunoSEQ multiplex PCR; TCRdb's copy has only in-frame clones and lacks some. This repertoire shows 130,000 to 150,000 clones, about 90% found once; its top ten account for 5.2%. Sequenced here: peripheral blood, sampled on day 0 of AZD1222 vaccination. These TCRs come from an adult in good health.

V usage is TRBV5-1 and J usage is TRBJ2-3; 9 nucleotides match TRBD2. The CDR3 consists of 16 residues. Germline V gene data show CDR1 as SGHRS and CDR2 as YFSETQ. V was clipped by 2 bases and J by 5 bases; unmatched bases: 9. The CDR3 DNA reads as TGCGCCAGCAGCTTCCGGAAAGCGGGGGGCGAAGATACGCAGTATTTT. It translates to CASSFRKAGGEDTQYF.

On this clone: Other DNA variants within this sample encode the same CDR3. The J gene is TRBJ2-5, the V gene TRBV9, with D hard to call. With 4 bases removed from V and 2 bases from J, the gap between germline ends came to 12 bases. This CDR3 region has 14 residues. CDR1 is SGDLS and CDR2 is YYNGEE in the germline V gene. CDR3 in amino acids: CASSSTAYQETQYF. The CDR3 bases are TGTGCCAGCAGCTCGACGGCGTATCAAGAGACCCAGTACTTC.

V is TRBV4-2 and J is TRBJ2-3; D is uncertain. The CDR3 runs to 16 residues. Germline V lookup: CDR1 LGHNA, CDR2 YNFKEQ. Trimming cost V 4 bases and J 0 bases, with 14 bases left between them. The CDR3: CASSLVGGLSTDTQYF. DNA for the CDR3: TGTGCCAGCAGCCTGGTCGGTGGTTTAAGCACAGATACGCAGTATTTT.

V and J are TRBV7-2 and TRBJ2-7; 11 bases agree with TRBD2. Germline values: CDR1 SGHTA, CDR2 FQGNSA. J lost 4 bases, V lost 1 base, and 6 bases had no gene match. The CDR3 consists of 16 residues. CDR3 nucleotide sequence: TGTGCCAGCAGCTTAGGCACTAGCGGGAGTTTGTACGAGCAGTACTTC. Amino acids: CASSLGTSGSLYEQYF. Looking up the rest from reference TRBV7-2 and TRBJ2-7 gives the full variable domain: GAGVSQSPSNKVTEKGKDVELRCDPISGHTALYWYRQSLGQGLEFLIYFQGNSAPDKSGLPSDRFSAERTGGSVSTLTIQRTQQEDSAVYLCASSLGTSGSLYEQYFGPGTRLTVT.

The chain combines TRBV5-1 with TRBJ2-5, with no clear D. There are 12 residues in the CDR3. Trimming shortened V by 0 bases and J by 5 bases, and 5 bases separated the two germline ends. Germline V CDR1 and CDR2: SGHRS, YFSETQ. CDR3 nucleotides: TGCGCCAGCAGCTTGGAGGCGGAGACCCAGTACTTC. Translated: CASSLEAETQYF.

The chain joins TRBV9 to TRBJ1-1; possibly TRBD1 for D (5 bases). Germline CDR1 SGDLS, CDR2 YYNGEE. The CDR3 is 14 amino acids. V lost 6 bases and J 3 bases, leaving 15 bases between the germline ends. The CDR3: CASTIGALDTEAFF. The CDR3 DNA sequence: TGTGCCAGCACCATCGGGGCCTTGGACACTGAAGCTTTCTTT.

The rearrangement links TRBV3-1 (or the pseudogene TRBV3-2) to TRBJ2-3; D ambiguous. The CDR3 contains 13 residues. Trimming shortened V by 4 bases and J by 0 bases, and 5 bases separated the two germline ends. Per the germline V gene, CDR1 is LGHDT and CDR2 is YNNKEL (reference sequence). The CDR3 nucleotides read TGTGCCAGCAGCCCCTATAGCACAGATACGCAGTATTTT. Encoded protein: CASSPYSTDTQYF.

The V gene is TRBV12-3 or TRBV12-4, the J gene TRBJ2-5, with D tentatively TRBD2 (5 bases). Trimming cost V 4 bases and J 6 bases, with 9 bases left between them. The length of the CDR3 is 12 residues. CDR3 residues: CASSSAAQTQYF. As DNA, the CDR3 is TGTGCCAGCAGTTCAGCGGCTCAGACCCAGTACTTC.

The chain carries TRBV7-3 and TRBJ2-7, with TRBD1 matching 10 bases. With 1 base clipped from V and 3 bases from J, the junction kept 9 bases outside the gene matches. Germline CDR1 SGHTA, CDR2 FQGTGA. The CDR3 extends over 17 amino acids. The CDR3 loop reads CASSLNVGQGERYEQYF. CDR3 DNA: TGTGCCAGCAGCTTAAACGTTGGACAGGGGGAACGCTACGAGCAGTACTTC.

The V and J genes are TRBV3-1 (or the pseudogene TRBV3-2) and TRBJ1-4; the D gene is possibly TRBD1 (6 bases). Germline loops: CDR1 LGHDT, CDR2 YNNKEL (reference sequence). V was clipped by 0 bases and J by 7 bases, with 12 bases between them. CDR3 size: 15 residues. The CDR3 loop reads CASSQDQGGSEKLFF. The CDR3 region has the DNA TGTGCCAGCAGCCAAGATCAAGGGGGGAGTGAAAAACTGTTTTTT.

The chain has TRBV2 and TRBJ2-1, with TRBD1 as a possible D gene (6 bases). V lost 11 bases, J lost 0 bases, and 20 bases lay in between. Germline V gene data show CDR1 as SNHLY and CDR2 as FYNNEI. The CDR3 is made up of 16 amino acids. The CDR3 protein is CARSQGNQLSYNEQFF. The CDR3 DNA follows: TGTGCCCGGTCCCAGGGGAACCAGCTCTCCTACAATGAGCAGTTCTTC.

J is TRBJ1-5 and V is TRBV10-1, with 8 bases that match TRBD1. The CDR3 runs to 18 residues. Germline V CDR1 and CDR2: WNHNN, SYGVQD (reference sequence). The J segment lost 3 bases and the V segment lost 6 bases, leaving 16 bases of the junction unmatched. The CDR3 sequence: CASSTSGQGAEINQPQHF. The DNA of the CDR3 is TGCGCCAGCAGCACTTCGGGGCAGGGGGCGGAAATCAATCAGCCCCAGCATTTT.

This chain connects TRBV2 to TRBJ1-2; the match to TRBD1 covers 7 bases. CDR3 length: 16 residues. Losses at the gene ends were 7 bases for V and 6 bases for J; bases not matched to a gene: 17. Germline CDR1 reads SNHLY; CDR2 reads FYNNEI. For the CDR3, the DNA is TGTGCCAGCAAAGGGGAAGAAGGGGGCGGCCGGAATGGCTACACCTTC. This codes for CASKGEEGGGRNGYTF.

This clone was recorded a few times. The CDR3 region has the DNA TGTGCCATCAGGGACAGGGGGCTGGGTACTGAAGCTTTCTTT. The encoded protein is CAIRDRGLGTEAFF. V and J are TRBV10-3 and TRBJ1-1; 11 positions match TRBD1. This CDR3 has 14 residues. Unmatched junction bases numbered 5, after V lost 6 bases and J lost 5 bases. From germline, CDR1 is ENHRY and CDR2 SYGVKD.

The chain is built from TRBV6-4 and TRBJ2-1, with D perhaps matching TRBD2 (6 bases). Trimming took off 5 bases at V and 0 bases at J, with 11 bases between the two ends. The CDR3 spans 15 residues. From germline, CDR1 is MRHNA and CDR2 SNTAGT. DNA of the CDR3: TGTGCCAGCAGTTTTATAGCGGACTCCTACAATGAGCAGTTCTTC. Encoded protein: CASSFIADSYNEQFF.

This clone was found a few times. The chain couples TRBV5-1 to TRBJ2-1; tentatively, D is TRBD2 (6 bases). The CDR3 contains 14 residues. The germline gives CDR1 SGHRS, CDR2 YFSETQ. Trimming cost V 1 base and J 5 bases, with 10 bases left between them. CDR3 DNA: TGCGCCAGCAGCTTGTTACCGGGGGACAATGAGCAGTTCTTC. Protein sequence: CASSLLPGDNEQFF.

CDR3 bases: TGCGCCAGCAGCTTGTTTGGCGGGGGAAACCCTGAAGCTTTCTTT. Its protein is CASSLFGGGNPEAFF. V gene TRBV5-1 combines with J gene TRBJ1-1; D perhaps matches TRBD1 (5 bases). Germline V gene data show CDR1 as SGHRS and CDR2 as YFSETQ. V lost 1 base, J lost 6 bases, and 16 bases lay in between. The CDR3 is made up of 15 amino acids.

The V gene is TRBV19, the J gene TRBJ2-1, with no clear D. Trimming took off 8 bases at V and 4 bases at J, with 3 bases between the two ends. This CDR3 has 10 amino acids. In germline, CDR1 is LNHDA, CDR2 SQIVND (reference sequence). The CDR3 is CASGYNEQFF. The DNA of the CDR3 is TGTGCCAGTGGGTACAATGAGCAGTTCTTC.

This clone has only one observation. The genes are TRBV7-9 and TRBJ1-2; TRBD1 matches at 8 bases. The CDR3 consists of 16 residues. V dropped 0 bases and J dropped 4; count of bases not matched to a gene: 7. The V gene's germline CDR1 is SEHNR and CDR2 FQNEAQ (reference sequence). In DNA form, the CDR3 reads TGTGCCAGCAGCTTAGCCATCGGACAGGGATCCTATGGCTACACCTTC. Translating it yields CASSLAIGQGSYGYTF.